This T cell receptor (beta chain) was captured in a study of early T cells in non-severe SARS-CoV-2 infection. Germline V gene sequence: CDR1 WNHNN, CDR2 SYGVQD (reference sequence). With 0 bases clipped from V and 6 bases from J, the junction kept 1 base outside the gene matches. This CDR3 comprises 15 residues. This clonotype was counted at least ten times. TCRdb re-called the 5' RACE reads with MiXCR, one entry per CDR3 protein. The sample lists about 46,000 distinct CDR3 sequences, almost 5.5% occurring once. The sample in question was whole blood, obtained at baseline. This TCR was sampled from an adult who was a healthcare worker with PCR-confirmed SARS-CoV-2 infection or an uninfected control (not recorded which). J is TRBJ2-2 and V is TRBV10-1, with 10 bases that match TRBD1. This CDR3 is CASSESGTGAGELFF. In DNA, the CDR3 is TGCGCCAGCAGTGAGTCCGGGACAGGGGCCGGGGAGCTGTTTTTT.